This TCR beta chain is drawn from a study of memory CD4+ T cells and cytomegalovirus serostatus. Study summary: This sample comes from healthy Belgian adults, eight to ten CMV seropositive, about 23 seronegative. Findings and limits, study-wide: Each of approximately 70 CMV-associated TCRbeta sequences occurred in one to five individuals. CMV serostatus prediction reached median AUC approximately 0.95, or 0.91 with US-trained model.

As originally analysed: Out-of-frame sequences were removed, leaving 2,000,000 or so distinct TCRbeta sequences. Generated by immunoSEQ multiplex PCR, the TCRdb table keeps only in-frame clones and is missing some. The V and J calls and the clone size are those of that table, but D and trimming were determined from the DNA. Here the sample spans about 61,000 clones, 80% to 85% being singletons. Single viable CD3+CD4+CD8-CD45RO+ cells were sorted as the memory CD4+ T cells. In regard to this clone: Its specificity is unknown.

Germline V gives CDR1 SGHNT, CDR2 YENEEA. The CDR3 is made up of 15 amino acids. The V segment lost 2 bases and the J segment 7 bases; nucleotides outside the gene matches: 7. The V and J genes are TRBV11-3 and TRBJ2-1, with 8 nucleotides matching TRBD1. This clonotype was sampled from an adult in good health and CMV-seronegative. The source material was memory CD4+ T cells from blood. CDR3 protein: CASSLQGQGINEQFF. The CDR3 nucleotides read TGTGCCAGCAGCTTACAAGGACAGGGTATAAATGAGCAGTTCTTC.